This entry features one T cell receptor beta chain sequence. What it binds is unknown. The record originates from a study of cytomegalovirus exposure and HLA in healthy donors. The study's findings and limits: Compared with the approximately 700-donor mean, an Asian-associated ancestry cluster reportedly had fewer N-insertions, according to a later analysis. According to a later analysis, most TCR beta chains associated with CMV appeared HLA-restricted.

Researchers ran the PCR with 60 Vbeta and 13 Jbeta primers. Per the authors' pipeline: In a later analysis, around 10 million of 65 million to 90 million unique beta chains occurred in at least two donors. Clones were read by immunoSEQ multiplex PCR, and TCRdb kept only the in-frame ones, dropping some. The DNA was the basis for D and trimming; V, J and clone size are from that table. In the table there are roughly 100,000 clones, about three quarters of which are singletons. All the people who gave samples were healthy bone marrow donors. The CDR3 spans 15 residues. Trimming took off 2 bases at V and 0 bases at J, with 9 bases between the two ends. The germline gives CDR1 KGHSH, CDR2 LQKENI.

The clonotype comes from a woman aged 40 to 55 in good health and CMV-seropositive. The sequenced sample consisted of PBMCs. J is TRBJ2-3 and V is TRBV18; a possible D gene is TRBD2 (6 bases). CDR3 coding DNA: TGTGCCAGCTCACCAGTAGCGGAAAGCACAGATACGCAGTATTTT. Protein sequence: CASSPVAESTDTQYF.